The rows below give T cell receptor beta chains drawn from one sample of a study of CD4 T cells in relation to SARS-CoV-2 and coronaviruses. For these receptors, no antigen is known. Measured with immunoSEQ multiplex PCR; TCRdb has only the in-frame clones, and not every one. The repertoire holds about 18,000 clones, with roughly four fifths as singletons. The sample taken for sequencing was CD4+ T cells from PBMCs, cultured in vitro. The receptors were sampled from a human donor in good health. CDR3s include the opening cysteine and the closing phenylalanine or tryptophan. D genes are given only for firm matches. Not all rows give a size; the values are once, few, many and, for expanded clones, a class.

clone_size: .
d_call: .
j_call: TRBJ2-7
v_call: TRBV6-6
cdr3_nt: TGTGCCAGCAGTTACCCAACGACAGTAGCCTACGAGCAGTACTTC
cdr3_aa: CASSYPTTVAYEQYF

clone_size: .
d_call: TRBD1
j_call: TRBJ2-7
v_call: TRBV7-2
cdr3_nt: TGTGCCAGCAGCCCCCCGGGACAGGGGGGGTACGAGCAGTACTTC
cdr3_aa: CASSPPGQGGYEQYF

clone_size: .
d_call: .
j_call: TRBJ1-2
v_call: TRBV7-2
cdr3_nt: TGTGCCAGCAGCTTAGGAACCGGGAATAACTATGGCTACACCTTC
cdr3_aa: CASSLGTGNNYGYTF

clone_size: once
d_call: TRBD2
j_call: TRBJ2-1
v_call: TRBV2
cdr3_nt: TGTGCCAGCCGTGAAACTAGCGGGGCAAACAATGAGCAGTTCTTC
cdr3_aa: CASRETSGANNEQFF

clone_size: .
d_call: TRBD1
j_call: TRBJ2-7
v_call: TRBV7-9
cdr3_nt: TGTGCCAGCAGCTTAGTGGTAACAGGGGGTACCTACGAGCAGTACTTC
cdr3_aa: CASSLVVTGGTYEQYF

clone_size: few
d_call: .
j_call: TRBJ1-5
v_call: TRBV12-5
cdr3_nt: TGTGCTAGTGACAGGGGCAATCAGCCCCAGCATTTT
cdr3_aa: CASDRGNQPQHF

clone_size: .
d_call: TRBD2
j_call: TRBJ2-7
v_call: TRBV12-3/TRBV12-4
cdr3_nt: TGTGCCAGCAGACCCAGCGGGACCTACGAGCAGTACTTC
cdr3_aa: CASRPSGTYEQYF

clone_size: .
d_call: .
j_call: TRBJ1-3
v_call: TRBV25-1
cdr3_nt: TGTGCCAGTACAAAAGGGGGGTCCAGAAACACCATATATTTT
cdr3_aa: CASTKGGSRNTIYF

clone_size: .
d_call: TRBD1
j_call: TRBJ1-5
v_call: TRBV19
cdr3_nt: TGTGCCAGTACCCACAGGGGGCAGGGACAGCCCCAGCATTTT
cdr3_aa: CASTHRGQGQPQHF

clone_size: .
d_call: TRBD1
j_call: TRBJ2-7
v_call: TRBV10-1
cdr3_nt: TGCGCCAGCAGTGAATCGGGACAGGCCTACGAGCAGTACTTC
cdr3_aa: CASSESGQAYEQYF

clone_size: .
d_call: .
j_call: TRBJ1-3
v_call: TRBV18
cdr3_nt: TGTGCCAGCTCATTGCCCAGGGTGGACTCTGGAAACACCATATATTTT
cdr3_aa: CASSLPRVDSGNTIYF

clone_size: .
d_call: TRBD1
j_call: TRBJ2-1
v_call: TRBV7-2
cdr3_nt: TGTGCCAGCAGCTACCTACAGGGGAATGAGCAGTTCTTC
cdr3_aa: CASSYLQGNEQFF

clone_size: .
d_call: .
j_call: TRBJ1-1
v_call: TRBV7-2
cdr3_nt: TGTGCCAGCAGCCTAGGCTATAATGAAGCTTTCTTT
cdr3_aa: CASSLGYNEAFF

clone_size: few
d_call: .
j_call: TRBJ1-1
v_call: TRBV7-9
cdr3_nt: TGTGCCAGCAGCCCGGCGACACTGAACACTGAAGCTTTCTTT
cdr3_aa: CASSPATLNTEAFF

clone_size: .
d_call: TRBD2
j_call: TRBJ2-7
v_call: TRBV5-1
cdr3_nt: TGCGCCAGCAGCCCCACTAGCGGCCTTAACTACGAGCAGTACTTC
cdr3_aa: CASSPTSGLNYEQYF

clone_size: once
d_call: .
j_call: TRBJ2-1
v_call: TRBV7-6
cdr3_nt: TGTGCCAGCAGCTTTGAGAGGCGCAGGTACTCTGAGCAGTTCTTC
cdr3_aa: CASSFERRRYSEQFF

clone_size: .
d_call: .
j_call: TRBJ1-6
v_call: TRBV23-1
cdr3_nt: TGCGCCAGCAGTCAATTTCGGGAATTCCGGTTTAATTCACCCCTCCACTTT
cdr3_aa: CASSQFREFRFNSPLHF

clone_size: once
d_call: TRBD2
j_call: TRBJ2-2
v_call: TRBV11-1
cdr3_nt: TGTGCCAGCAGCTCGGGACTAGCGGCTACCGGGGAGCTGTTTTTT
cdr3_aa: CASSSGLAATGELFF

clone_size: .
d_call: TRBD1
j_call: TRBJ1-2
v_call: TRBV5-6
cdr3_nt: TGTGCCAGCAGCTTGAGGGGGCTCTTCTATGGCTACACCTTC
cdr3_aa: CASSLRGLFYGYTF

clone_size: few
d_call: .
j_call: TRBJ1-2
v_call: TRBV7-9
cdr3_nt: TGTGCCAGCAGCTCTCTCTCGGGGGGCTACACCTTC
cdr3_aa: CASSSLSGGYTF

clone_size: few
d_call: .
j_call: TRBJ1-6
v_call: TRBV5-6
cdr3_nt: TGTGCCAGCAGCTTGGAAAGGGGGTCACCCCTCCACTTT
cdr3_aa: CASSLERGSPLHF

clone_size: .
d_call: TRBD2
j_call: TRBJ2-7
v_call: TRBV3-1/TRBV3-2
cdr3_nt: TGTGCCAGCAGCCAACTAGCGGGAGGGTACGAGCAGTACTTC
cdr3_aa: CASSQLAGGYEQYF

clone_size: .
d_call: TRBD2
j_call: TRBJ2-2
v_call: TRBV18
cdr3_nt: TGTGCCAGCTCACCACCGGTCGGGGGACTAGCAGCCGGGGAGCTGTTTTTT
cdr3_aa: CASSPPVGGLAAGELFF

clone_size: .
d_call: .
j_call: TRBJ1-5
v_call: TRBV6-2/TRBV6-3
cdr3_nt: TGTGCCAGCAGTGACGACCTTCAGCCCCAGCATTTT
cdr3_aa: CASSDDLQPQHF

clone_size: few
d_call: TRBD2
j_call: TRBJ2-7
v_call: TRBV6-2/TRBV6-3
cdr3_nt: TGTGCCAGCAGTGACATTAGCGGGGACTACGAGCAGTACTTC
cdr3_aa: CASSDISGDYEQYF

clone_size: .
d_call: .
j_call: TRBJ1-2
v_call: TRBV30
cdr3_nt: TGTGCCGTCCAGGTACAGGGCTATGGCTACACCTTC
cdr3_aa: CAVQVQGYGYTF

clone_size: .
d_call: TRBD1
j_call: TRBJ2-2
v_call: TRBV6-5
cdr3_nt: TGTGCCAGCAGCTCAGGACAGGGCACCGGGGAGCTGTTTTTT
cdr3_aa: CASSSGQGTGELFF

clone_size: .
d_call: TRBD2
j_call: TRBJ2-7
v_call: TRBV7-9
cdr3_nt: TGTGCCAGCAGCTTGAGACTAGCGGGAGGATTTCCGTACGAGCAGTACTTC
cdr3_aa: CASSLRLAGGFPYEQYF

clone_size: few
d_call: .
j_call: TRBJ2-1
v_call: TRBV7-2
cdr3_nt: TGTGCCAGCAGCTTAACGGGGCGGGCGGGACCTGAGCAGTTCTTC
cdr3_aa: CASSLTGRAGPEQFF

clone_size: .
d_call: .
j_call: TRBJ1-6
v_call: TRBV5-1
cdr3_nt: TGCGCCAGCAGCCCGGGACAAAATTCACCCCTCCACTTT
cdr3_aa: CASSPGQNSPLHF

clone_size: .
d_call: .
j_call: TRBJ1-5
v_call: TRBV19
cdr3_nt: TGTGCCAGTAGTATAGATCAGTCACCTTCCCGTCAGCCCCAGCATTTT
cdr3_aa: CASSIDQSPSRQPQHF

clone_size: .
d_call: TRBD2
j_call: TRBJ2-1
v_call: TRBV2
cdr3_nt: TGTGCCAGCAGTGTTCGTAGCGGGAGCCTCCATGAGCAGTTCTTC
cdr3_aa: CASSVRSGSLHEQFF

clone_size: .
d_call: .
j_call: TRBJ1-3
v_call: TRBV15
cdr3_nt: TGTGCCACCAGCACACAAACAGGTACCTCTGGAAACACCATATATTTT
cdr3_aa: CATSTQTGTSGNTIYF

clone_size: .
d_call: TRBD1
j_call: TRBJ1-1
v_call: TRBV6-5
cdr3_nt: TGTGCCAGCAGTTTTGACAGGGGGAACACTGAAGCTTTCTTT
cdr3_aa: CASSFDRGNTEAFF

clone_size: .
d_call: .
j_call: TRBJ1-2
v_call: TRBV6-1
cdr3_nt: TGTGCCAGCAGTGAAGCGCAGGGTTCCTATGGCTACACCTTC
cdr3_aa: CASSEAQGSYGYTF

clone_size: .
d_call: .
j_call: TRBJ1-2
v_call: TRBV9
cdr3_nt: TGTGCCAGCAGCACCCTAGGGAGGGGTGGCTACACCTTC
cdr3_aa: CASSTLGRGGYTF

clone_size: .
d_call: .
j_call: TRBJ2-7
v_call: TRBV5-6
cdr3_nt: TGTGCCAGCAGCTTGGAAGGGATAGTCCACGAGCAGTACTTC
cdr3_aa: CASSLEGIVHEQYF

clone_size: .
d_call: .
j_call: TRBJ2-2
v_call: TRBV7-9
cdr3_nt: TGTGCCAGCACCCCGGCGGGGCTGCAGTTAAGGAACACCGGGGAGCTGTTTTTT
cdr3_aa: CASTPAGLQLRNTGELFF

clone_size: once
d_call: TRBD1
j_call: TRBJ1-5
v_call: TRBV6-2/TRBV6-3
cdr3_nt: TGTGCCAGCAGTTACTATGGGACAGGGATTCAGCCCCAGCATTTT
cdr3_aa: CASSYYGTGIQPQHF

clone_size: .
d_call: .
j_call: TRBJ1-1
v_call: TRBV7-8
cdr3_nt: TGTGCCAGCAGCAAATATCACAGGGACACTGAAGCTTTCTTT
cdr3_aa: CASSKYHRDTEAFF

clone_size: .
d_call: .
j_call: TRBJ2-3
v_call: TRBV11-3
cdr3_nt: TGTGCCAGCAGCTTAGGAGGTTCCAGCACAGATACGCAGTATTTT
cdr3_aa: CASSLGGSSTDTQYF

clone_size: .
d_call: TRBD1
j_call: TRBJ1-4
v_call: TRBV5-5
cdr3_nt: TGTGCCAGCAGCTTCGCCGGGACAGTAAATGAAAAACTGTTTTTT
cdr3_aa: CASSFAGTVNEKLFF

clone_size: .
d_call: .
j_call: TRBJ2-2
v_call: TRBV14
cdr3_nt: TGTGCCAGCAGCCAAGTGGGCGGAGTCGCCGGGGAGCTGTTTTTT
cdr3_aa: CASSQVGGVAGELFF

clone_size: .
d_call: .
j_call: TRBJ1-3
v_call: TRBV10-2
cdr3_nt: TGCGCCAGCAGTGACCCGGGACAAGGCACCCTAGGAAACACCATATATTTT
cdr3_aa: CASSDPGQGTLGNTIYF

clone_size: .
d_call: .
j_call: TRBJ2-7
v_call: TRBV7-2
cdr3_nt: TGTGCCAGCAGCCCAGGGTTCTCCTCCTACGAGCAGTACTTC
cdr3_aa: CASSPGFSSYEQYF

clone_size: .
d_call: .
j_call: TRBJ2-7
v_call: TRBV2
cdr3_nt: TGTGCCAGCAGTGAATTGGAGGGTAGGTACGAGCAGTACTTC
cdr3_aa: CASSELEGRYEQYF

clone_size: .
d_call: .
j_call: TRBJ2-7
v_call: TRBV7-2
cdr3_nt: TGTGCCAGCAGTCCAGAGTCCCACCGATCCTACGAGCAGTACTTC
cdr3_aa: CASSPESHRSYEQYF

clone_size: .
d_call: .
j_call: TRBJ2-5
v_call: TRBV29-1
cdr3_nt: TGCAGCACCAAACCCGTAGGAGAGACCCAGTACTTC
cdr3_aa: CSTKPVGETQYF

clone_size: .
d_call: .
j_call: TRBJ1-2
v_call: TRBV5-4
cdr3_nt: TGTGCCAGCAGCTTGGATCACAGGTCCAATGGCTACACCTTC
cdr3_aa: CASSLDHRSNGYTF

clone_size: .
d_call: .
j_call: TRBJ1-6
v_call: TRBV19
cdr3_nt: TGTGCCAGTACCCCGAAGTATGGAAGCCGGGACATCCATAATCGGCCCCTCCACTTT
cdr3_aa: CASTPKYGSRDIHNRPLHF

clone_size: .
d_call: .
j_call: TRBJ1-2
v_call: TRBV20-1
cdr3_nt: TGCAGTGGAACAGGTCCTTATGGCTACACCTTC
cdr3_aa: CSGTGPYGYTF

clone_size: .
d_call: TRBD2
j_call: TRBJ2-7
v_call: TRBV19
cdr3_nt: TGTGCCAGTAGTGCCCCTAGCGGGGTCTCCTACGAGCAGTACTTC
cdr3_aa: CASSAPSGVSYEQYF

clone_size: .
d_call: .
j_call: TRBJ1-1
v_call: TRBV7-8
cdr3_nt: TGTGCCAGCAGCACCAATAGGGGGGGGACTGAAGCTTTCTTT
cdr3_aa: CASSTNRGGTEAFF

clone_size: .
d_call: .
j_call: TRBJ2-3
v_call: TRBV7-2
cdr3_nt: TGTGCCAGCAGCTTACGGTCTAGCACAGATACGCAGTATTTT
cdr3_aa: CASSLRSSTDTQYF

clone_size: .
d_call: TRBD1
j_call: TRBJ2-3
v_call: TRBV18
cdr3_nt: TGTGCCAGCTCCCTCGAACAGGGGGCGCAGGCACCCGATACGCAGTATTTT
cdr3_aa: CASSLEQGAQAPDTQYF